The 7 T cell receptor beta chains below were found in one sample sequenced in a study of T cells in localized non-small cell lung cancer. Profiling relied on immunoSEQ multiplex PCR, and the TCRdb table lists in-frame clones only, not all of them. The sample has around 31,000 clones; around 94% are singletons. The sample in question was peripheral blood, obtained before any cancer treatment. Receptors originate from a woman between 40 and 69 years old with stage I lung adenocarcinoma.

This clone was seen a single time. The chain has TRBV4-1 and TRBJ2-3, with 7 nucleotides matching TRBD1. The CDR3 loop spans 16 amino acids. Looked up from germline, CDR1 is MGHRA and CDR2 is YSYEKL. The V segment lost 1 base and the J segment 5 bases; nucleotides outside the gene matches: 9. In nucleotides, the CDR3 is TGCGCCAGCAGCCAAGGAGTAACAGGGGCGGGAGATACGCAGTATTTT. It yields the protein CASSQGVTGAGDTQYF.

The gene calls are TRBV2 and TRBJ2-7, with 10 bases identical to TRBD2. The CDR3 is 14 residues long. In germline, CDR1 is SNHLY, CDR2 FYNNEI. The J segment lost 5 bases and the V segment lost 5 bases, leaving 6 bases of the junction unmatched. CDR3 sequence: CASSSSGGANEQYF. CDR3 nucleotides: TGTGCCAGCAGTTCCAGCGGGGGGGCCAACGAGCAGTACTTC.

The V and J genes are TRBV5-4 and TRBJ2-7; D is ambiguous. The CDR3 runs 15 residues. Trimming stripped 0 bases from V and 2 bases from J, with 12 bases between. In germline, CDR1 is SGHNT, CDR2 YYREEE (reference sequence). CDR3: CASSLGFGPPYEQYF. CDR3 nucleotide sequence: TGTGCCAGCAGCTTGGGCTTCGGGCCTCCCTACGAGCAGTACTTC. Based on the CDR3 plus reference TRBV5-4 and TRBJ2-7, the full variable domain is ETGVTQSPTHLIKTRGQQVTLRCSSQSGHNTVSWYQQALGQGPQFIFQYYREEENGRGNFPPRFSGLQFPNYSSELNVNALELDDSALYLCASSLGFGPPYEQYFGPGTRLTVT.

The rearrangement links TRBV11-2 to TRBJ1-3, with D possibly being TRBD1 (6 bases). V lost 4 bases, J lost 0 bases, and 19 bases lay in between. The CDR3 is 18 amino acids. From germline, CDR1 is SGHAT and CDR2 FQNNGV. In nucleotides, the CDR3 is TGTGCCAGCAGCTGGAGGCGTGGGACATGGAACTCTGGAAACACCATATATTTT. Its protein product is CASSWRRGTWNSGNTIYF.

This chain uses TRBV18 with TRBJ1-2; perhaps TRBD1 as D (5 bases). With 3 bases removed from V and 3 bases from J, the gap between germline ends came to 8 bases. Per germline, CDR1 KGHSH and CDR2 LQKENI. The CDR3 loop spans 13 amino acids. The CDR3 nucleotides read TGTGCCAGCTCACCGGGGGGGGACTATGGCTACACCTTC. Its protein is CASSPGGDYGYTF.

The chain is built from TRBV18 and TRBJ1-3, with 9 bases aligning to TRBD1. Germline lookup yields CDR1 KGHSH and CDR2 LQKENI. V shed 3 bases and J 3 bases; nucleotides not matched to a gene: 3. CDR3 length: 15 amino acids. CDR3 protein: CASSPTGGFGNTIYF. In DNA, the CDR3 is TGTGCCAGCTCACCGACAGGGGGGTTTGGAAACACCATATATTTT.

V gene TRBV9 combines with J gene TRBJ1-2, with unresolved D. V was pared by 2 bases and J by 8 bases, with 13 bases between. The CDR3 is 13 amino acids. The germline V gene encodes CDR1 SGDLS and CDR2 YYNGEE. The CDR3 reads CASSVAEDVGYTF. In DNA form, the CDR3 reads TGTGCCAGCAGCGTGGCCGAAGACGTCGGCTACACCTTC. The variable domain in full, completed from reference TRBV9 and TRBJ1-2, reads DSGVTQTPKHLITATGQRVTLRCSPRSGDLSVYWYQQSLDQGLQFLIQYYNGEERAKGNILERFSAQQFPDLHSELNLSSLELGDSALYFCASSVAEDVGYTFGSGTRLTVV.